This TCR beta chain was observed in a study of blood T cell repertoires in COVID-19. Study-wide context: Specimens from acute and convalescent COVID-19 originated in the United States, Italy and Spain. Sources were T cells, B-cell-depleted T cells, or PBMCs; the material itself was cDNA or gDNA.

In the original processing: Amplification of reference gene primers was used by the study to estimate nucleated cell counts. The repertoire was sequenced with immunoSEQ multiplex PCR; TCRdb's copy has only in-frame clones and lacks some. V and J calls and clone size are those listed in that table; D and trimming were worked out from the DNA. The sample yields about 340,000 clones, around nine tenths seen once. J lost 3 bases, V lost 5 bases, and 9 bases had no gene match. The V gene's germline CDR1 is WNHNN and CDR2 SYGVQD (reference sequence). There are 15 residues in the CDR3. This clone appeared once.

The sequencing sample was made of peripheral blood. The source is a woman aged 55-70 years with COVID-19, enrolled during active disease. The chain combines TRBV10-1 with TRBJ1-1, with TRBD1 matching over 7 bases. The CDR3 loop is CASSLLDREDTEAFF. The CDR3 nucleotides are TGCGCCAGCAGTCTTCTTGACAGGGAGGACACTGAAGCTTTCTTT.